The 5 T cell receptor beta chains below were found in one sample sequenced in a study of blood T cell repertoires in COVID-19. This table comes from immunoSEQ multiplex PCR, and its TCRdb copy is limited to in-frame clones, with some not included. The sample lists about 140,000 clones, 60% to 85% occurring once. What was sequenced was peripheral blood. The receptor source for this set is a woman aged 60-75 years with acute or convalescent COVID-19.

The chain has TRBV7-7 and TRBJ2-1; 7 bases match TRBD2. This CDR3 has 16 residues. V lost 4 bases and J lost 0; bases outside the gene matches: 6. Germline CDR1 and CDR2: SSHAT and FNYEAQ (reference sequence). CDR3 nucleotide sequence: TGTGCCAGCAGCTCCGAAGCGGGGAGCTCCTACAATGAGCAGTTCTTC. Its translation: CASSSEAGSSYNEQFF.

The chain joins TRBV30 to TRBJ2-7, with TRBD2 matching 11 bases. The length of the CDR3 is 15 residues. The V and J ends lost 8 bases and 3 bases, in that order; junction bases with no gene match: 12. Germline V gene lookup returns CDR1 GTSNPN and CDR2 SVGIG (reference sequence). The CDR3 DNA follows: TGTGCCGGAATGACCGGGACTAGCGGACACTACGAGCAGTACTTC. Translated: CAGMTGTSGHYEQYF.

This chain connects TRBV7-9 to TRBJ2-5; D unresolved. The CDR3 has 14 amino acids. The V end was cut by 6 bases, the J end by 2 bases, with 13 bases between. CDR1 and CDR2 (germline): SEHNR, FQNEAQ (reference sequence). The CDR3 spells CASSNFQVQETQYF. The CDR3 DNA follows: TGTGCCAGCAGTAACTTCCAGGTTCAAGAGACCCAGTACTTC. Supplemented by reference TRBV7-9 and TRBJ2-5, the full variable domain reads DTGVSQNPRHKITKRGQNVTFRCDPISEHNRLYWYRQTLGQGPEFLTYFQNEAQLEKSRLLSDRFSAERPKGSFSTLEIQRTEQGDSAMYLCASSNFQVQETQYFGPGTRLLVL.

The chain joins TRBV28 to TRBJ2-7; possibly TRBD1 for D (6 bases). The germline CDR1 and CDR2 sequences are MDHEN and SYDVKM. The CDR3 totals 14 residues. The V end lost 5 bases, the J end lost 2 bases, and 13 bases lay between the germline ends. CDR3 nucleotide sequence: TGTGCCAGCAGTGGAGGACAGCGACCCTACGAGCAGTACTTC. Translation gives CASSGGQRPYEQYF. Full variable domain (outside the CDR3, taken from reference TRBV28 and TRBJ2-7): DVKVTQSSRYLVKRTGEKVFLECVQDMDHENMFWYRQDPGLGLRLIYFSYDVKMKEKGDIPEGYSVSREKKERFSLILESASTNQTSMYLCASSGGQRPYEQYFGPGTRLTVT.

The chain uses TRBV12-3 or TRBV12-4 and TRBJ2-5; D is perhaps TRBD2 (6 bases). V was cut by 2 bases and J by 5 bases, with 6 bases left in between. The CDR3 runs 12 residues. The CDR3 coding sequence is TGTGCCAGCAGTTTACGGGGGGAGACCCAGTACTTC. Translation gives CASSLRGETQYF.